This entry lists 17 T cell receptor beta chains sequenced from one sample in a study of shared clonotypes between healthy human individuals (TCRdb year 2020). To prepare the library, the immunoSEQ multiplex PCR assay was applied. TCRdb's version of the immuneACCESS table is confined to in-frame rearrangements and falls short of the full clone set. An unresolved V gene accounts for under half of the shortfall where checked; the remainder is of unknown origin. This sample gives 550,000 to 800,000 clones in total; about 90% of them show up just once. The ten largest make up around a third of the sample. The sample comprised memory CD8+ T cells from PBMCs. The label giving this sample's cell subset or site can be read as: CD45RO+ cells pooled with CCR7-negative TemRA cells. The receptor set was obtained from a young man in good health. Some clones in this sample may be carry-over from other donors' samples.

This chain uses TRBV6-6 with TRBJ2-7, with D hard to call. V lost 5 bases and J 3 bases, leaving 17 bases between the germline ends. The CDR3 spans 15 residues. Per the germline V gene, CDR1 is MNHNY and CDR2 is SVGAGI (reference sequence). The CDR3 DNA reads TGTGCCAGCAGTCCCCTCCTTGGACCGATCTACGAGCAGTACTTC. The encoded protein is CASSPLLGPIYEQYF.

The chain carries TRBV28 and TRBJ1-4; D not resolved. The CDR3 runs 14 residues. V shed 6 bases and J shed 3 bases, with 11 bases lying between them. Germline V gene lookup returns CDR1 MDHEN and CDR2 SYDVKM. This chain's CDR3 is CASRKGRANEKLFF. CDR3 in DNA: TGTGCCAGCAGAAAGGGTCGGGCTAATGAAAAACTGTTTTTT. The full variable domain, rest sourced from reference TRBV28 and TRBJ1-4, is DVKVTQSSRYLVKRTGEKVFLECVQDMDHENMFWYRQDPGLGLRLIYFSYDVKMKEKGDIPEGYSVSREKKERFSLILESASTNQTSMYLCASRKGRANEKLFFGSGTQLSVL.

This sequence joins TRBV7-2 and TRBJ2-1; possibly TRBD1 for D (6 bases). This CDR3 spans 12 amino acids. V lost 2 bases and J 9 bases, leaving 8 bases between the germline ends. The germline gives CDR1 SGHTA, CDR2 FQGNSA. The CDR3: CASSLRDIEQFF. Here the CDR3 DNA reads TGTGCCAGCAGCTTAAGGGACATTGAGCAGTTCTTC.

The chain joins TRBV29-1 to TRBJ2-7, with 8 bases identical to TRBD2. This CDR3 spans 12 amino acids. CDR1 and CDR2 from the germline V gene are SQVTM and ANQGSEA. With 6 bases clipped from V and 7 bases from J, the junction kept 8 bases outside the gene matches. Here the CDR3 DNA reads TGCAGCGTCACACTAGCGGACGGAGAGCAGTACTTC. Translation gives CSVTLADGEQYF.

V and J are TRBV6-1 and TRBJ2-4, with D possibly matching TRBD1 (6 bases). This CDR3 region has 15 residues. V lost 4 bases and J lost 3, with 13 bases in between. CDR1 and CDR2 (germline): MNHNS, SASEGT. The CDR3 region has the DNA TGTGCCAGCAGTGTATCCGGGACATTCAAAAACATTCAGTACTTC. Amino acid sequence: CASSVSGTFKNIQYF.

The gene calls are TRBV7-2 and TRBJ2-7, with TRBD2 as a possible D gene (7 bases). CDR1 is SGHTA and CDR2 is FQGNSA in the germline V gene. The CDR3 contains 11 residues. V was shortened by 11 bases and J by 3 bases, with 11 bases between the two germline ends. CDR3 DNA: TGTGCCGGGGGAGGGGGCTACGAGCAGTACTTC. Translation: CAGGGGYEQYF.

The V call is TRBV7-2, the J call TRBJ2-3, with D tentatively TRBD1 (5 bases). Germline-derived CDR1 and CDR2 are SGHTA and FQGNSA. The CDR3 spans 18 residues. V was pared by 3 bases and J by 1 base, with 20 bases between. CDR3 sequence (DNA): TGTGCCAGCAGCTTCCGGAGAAGGGGCCCAAGGGGCACAGATACGCAGTATTTT. Residues: CASSFRRRGPRGTDTQYF. Complete variable domain (other parts from reference TRBV7-2 and TRBJ2-3): GAGVSQSPSNKVTEKGKDVELRCDPISGHTALYWYRQSLGQGLEFLIYFQGNSAPDKSGLPSDRFSAERTGGSVSTLTIQRTQQEDSAVYLCASSFRRRGPRGTDTQYFGPGTRLTVL.

This chain uses TRBV18 with TRBJ2-1; 8 positions agree with TRBD1. V trimming: 3 bases; J trimming: 8 bases; junction bases outside the gene matches: 12. CDR1 is KGHSH and CDR2 is LQKENI in the germline V gene. The CDR3 is 16 residues long. CDR3 protein: CASSPSWTGKMDEQFF. CDR3 nucleotides: TGTGCCAGCTCACCTTCTTGGACAGGGAAGATGGATGAGCAGTTCTTC. The full variable domain, completed using reference TRBV18 and TRBJ2-1, is NAGVMQNPRHLVRRRGQEARLRCSPMKGHSHVYWYRQLPEEGLKFMVYLQKENIIDESGMPKERFSAEFPKEGPSILRIQQVVRGDSAAYFCASSPSWTGKMDEQFFGPGTRLTVL.

This chain links TRBV6-6 with TRBJ1-5, with TRBD1 identical over 7 bases. The CDR3 length is 12 residues. Per the germline V gene, CDR1 is MNHNY and CDR2 is SVGAGI (reference sequence). V shed 7 bases, J shed 6 bases, and the junction held 3 bases outside the gene matches. The CDR3 spells CASNHRGQPQHF. In DNA form, the CDR3 reads TGTGCCAGCAATCACAGGGGTCAGCCCCAGCATTTT.

This chain links TRBV11-2 with TRBJ1-1; maybe TRBD1 (6 bases). Germline loops: CDR1 SGHAT, CDR2 FQNNGV. The length of the CDR3 is 15 residues. V gave up 6 bases and J gave up 1 base, with 15 bases separating them. In nucleotides, the CDR3 is TGTGCCAGCAGAAACAGCAGGGGCAGGAACACTGAAGCTTTCTTT. Translating gives CASRNSRGRNTEAFF. Filled out from reference TRBV11-2 and TRBJ1-1, the complete variable domain reads EAGVAQSPRYKIIEKRQSVAFWCNPISGHATLYWYQQILGQGPKLLIQFQNNGVVDDSQLPKDRFSAERLKGVDSTLKIQPAKLEDSAVYLCASRNSRGRNTEAFFGQGTRLTVV.

The V gene is TRBV5-6, the J gene TRBJ2-7, with TRBD1 matching 7 bases. Germline assignment: CDR1 SGHDT and CDR2 YYEEEE. CDR3 length: 13 residues. Losses at the gene ends were 3 bases for V and 4 bases for J; bases not matched to a gene: 4. The CDR3 nucleotides read TGTGCCAGCAGCTGGGACAGCCAGTACGAGCAGTACTTC. Translation gives CASSWDSQYEQYF.

The CDR3 sequence is CASRTGHLNTEAFF. Written as DNA, the CDR3 is TGTGCCAGTAGGACGGGACACCTGAACACTGAAGCTTTCTTT. This chain uses TRBV19 with TRBJ1-1, with TRBD1 as a possible D gene (6 bases). Germline lookup yields CDR1 LNHDA and CDR2 SQIVND (reference sequence). V shed 6 bases and J shed 0 bases, with 11 bases lying between them. The CDR3 runs 14 residues. Using reference TRBV19 and TRBJ1-1 for the parts outside the CDR3, the full variable domain is DGGITQSPKYLFRKEGQNVTLSCEQNLNHDAMYWYRQDPGQGLRLIYYSQIVNDFQKGDIAEGYSVSREKKESFPLTVTSAQKNPTAFYLCASRTGHLNTEAFFGQGTRLTVV.

The chain uses TRBV7-8 and TRBJ2-7; TRBD2 is a possible D gene (6 bases). V was shortened by 1 base and J by 0 bases, with 10 bases between the two germline ends. The germline gives CDR1 SGHVS, CDR2 FQNEAQ. This CDR3 contains 15 residues. In DNA, the CDR3 is TGTGCCAGCAGCTTAGTAGTCGGGAGCTCCTACGAGCAGTACTTC. Its protein product is CASSLVVGSSYEQYF.

This clone was observed a single time. This chain links TRBV30 with TRBJ2-5; 10 bases are a match to TRBD2. The CDR3 is 18 amino acids. The V and J ends lost 4 bases and 6 bases, in that order; junction bases with no gene match: 20. Germline CDR1 GTSNPN, CDR2 SVGIG (reference sequence). The CDR3 sequence is CAWMGLEGLAGVVKTQYF. CDR3 bases: TGTGCCTGGATGGGGTTGGAAGGGCTAGCGGGAGTTGTAAAGACCCAGTACTTC.

The chain links TRBV19 to TRBJ1-1; no clear D. The CDR3 consists of 17 residues. The V and J ends lost 4 bases and 0 bases respectively, with 18 bases between them. CDR1 is LNHDA, CDR2 SQIVND, per germline (reference sequence). The DNA for the CDR3 is TGTGCCAGTAGTACCCACCCATTGGCAGTCATGAACACTGAAGCTTTCTTT. Amino acids: CASSTHPLAVMNTEAFF.

V and J are TRBV5-1 and TRBJ2-7; D call uncertain. The CDR3 consists of 13 residues. Trimming took off 4 bases at V and 0 bases at J, with 8 bases between the two ends. Germline V gene data show CDR1 as SGHRS and CDR2 as YFSETQ. The CDR3 sequence: CASSPISSYEQYF. The CDR3 region has the DNA TGCGCCAGCAGCCCGATAAGCTCCTACGAGCAGTACTTC.

The chain couples TRBV7-8 to TRBJ2-3; TRBD1 agrees at 8 bases. The CDR3 covers 16 residues. V gave up 4 bases and J gave up 0 bases; unmatched junction bases: 6. Germline V CDR1 and CDR2: SGHVS, FQNEAQ. The CDR3: CASSWEQGGSTDTQYF. CDR3 coding DNA: TGTGCCAGCAGCTGGGAACAGGGGGGAAGCACAGATACGCAGTATTTT.